Shown below are 17 T cell receptor beta chains from a single sample sequenced in a study of Graves' ophthalmopathy and Graves' hyperthyroidism. Amplifying from RNA transcripts, the study obtained TCR beta CDR3 regions. Scientists carried out first-round RT-PCR using HTBI primers and then a second-round multiplex PCR. TCRdb fed the multiplex PCR reads into MiXCR, producing one record per CDR3 protein. Seen here are 200,000 to 300,000 distinct CDR3 sequences, around 42% observed once, and the top ten hold approximately 51%. The sequencing sample was made of peripheral blood. These receptor sequences come from an adult man with Graves' ophthalmopathy.

Comments on this clonotype: One junction end disagrees with the germline gene, perhaps due to a read error. This chain joins TRBV6-5 and TRBJ1-1; no firm D call. CDR1 MNHEY and CDR2 SVGAGI come from the germline V gene. This CDR3 region has 13 residues. In nucleotides, the CDR3 is TGTGCCAGTAGTTCGCAAGAGAACACTGAAGCTTTCTTT. The encoded protein is CASSSQENTEAFF.

This clonotype has a handful of counts. This chain joins TRBV10-1 and TRBJ1-2; the D gene is possibly TRBD1 (6 bases). The CDR3 contains 14 residues. CDR1 is WNHNN and CDR2 is SYGVQD in the germline V gene (reference sequence). V was clipped by 4 bases and J by 6 bases, with 15 bases between them. CDR3 nucleotides: TGCGCCAGCAGTGGAGGGGGGGGCGTCGATGGCTACACCTTC. It is translated as CASSGGGGVDGYTF.

This clonotype was detected once. CDR3 loop: CASSGLGVYEQYF. CDR3 nucleotide sequence: TGTGCCAGCAGCGGGCTGGGGGTTTACGAGCAGTACTTC. The genes are TRBV5-5 and TRBJ2-7, with D possibly called TRBD1 or TRBD2 (5 bases each). The CDR3 runs to 13 residues. Trimming cost V 4 bases and J 4 bases, with 12 bases left between them. The germline V gene has CDR1 SGHKS and CDR2 YYEKEE (reference sequence). Variable domain in full (rest from reference TRBV5-5 and TRBJ2-7): DAGVTQSPTHLIKTRGQQVTLRCSPISGHKSVSWYQQVLGQGPQFIFQYYEKEERGRGNFPDRFSARQFPNYSSELNVNALLLGDSALYLCASSGLGVYEQYFGPGTRLTVT.

In this sample, this clonotype turned up many times. The rearrangement links TRBV9 to TRBJ1-6; 8 nucleotides match TRBD1. The CDR3 sequence is 15 residues long. The J segment lost 10 bases and the V segment lost 0 bases, leaving 6 bases of the junction unmatched. Germline CDR1 SGDLS, CDR2 YYNGEE. The CDR3 region has the DNA TGTGCCAGCAGCGTAGGGAACAGGGGGGACTCACCCCTCCACTTT. It encodes CASSVGNRGDSPLHF.

In this sample, this clonotype turned up many times. The chain couples TRBV4-2 to TRBJ2-7; the D gene is possibly TRBD2 (6 bases). Trimming pared 0 bases from V and 3 bases from J, leaving 18 bases between. The CDR3 covers 17 residues. Per germline, CDR1 LGHNA and CDR2 YNFKEQ. The CDR3 DNA sequence: TGTGCCAGCAGCCAAGACAGCCGGTCCGGGGGAGGCTACGAGCAGTACTTC. It specifies CASSQDSRSGGGYEQYF.

This clonotype was counted a single time. The CDR3 here is CASSRQGFTDTQYF. DNA for the CDR3: TGTGCCAGCAGTCGACAGGGGTTCACAGATACGCAGTATTTT. The V call is TRBV6-5, the J call TRBJ2-3; TRBD1 agrees at 8 bases. This CDR3 spans 14 amino acids. CDR1 is MNHEY, CDR2 SVGAGI, per germline. V dropped 5 bases and J dropped 2; count of bases not matched to a gene: 3.

This clonotype was counted between two and nine times. The rearrangement uses TRBV20-1 and TRBJ1-2; 7 positions agree with TRBD1. Germline CDR1 reads DFQATT; CDR2 reads SNEGSKA (reference sequence). The V segment lost 0 bases and the J segment 3 bases; nucleotides outside the gene matches: 4. The CDR3 is 14 amino acids. The CDR3 region has the DNA TGCAGTGCTAGAGAGACAGGGCGGCACTATGGCTACACCTTC. Its protein product is CSARETGRHYGYTF.

This rearrangement joins TRBV12-3 or TRBV12-4 to TRBJ2-7, with 9 positions matching TRBD2. J gave up 2 bases and V 3 bases, and 2 bases lay outside the gene matches. The CDR3 extends over 14 amino acids. The CDR3 DNA is TGTGCCAGCAGTTTGACTAGCGGACCCTACGAGCAGTACTTC. Its translation is CASSLTSGPYEQYF.

The rearrangement joins TRBV6-5 to TRBJ2-7; TRBD2 agrees at 13 bases. The ends lost 6 bases at V and 2 bases at J; junction bases unmatched: 4. In germline, CDR1 is MNHEY, CDR2 SVGAGI. The CDR3 contains 15 residues. The CDR3 DNA reads as TGTGCCAGCAGCGAACTAGCGGGAGGGACCTACGAGCAGTACTTC. Translating it yields CASSELAGGTYEQYF.

V usage is TRBV29-1 and J usage is TRBJ1-1, with D tentatively TRBD1 (5 bases). CDR3 size: 13 residues. From germline, CDR1 is SQVTM and CDR2 ANQGSEA. V lost 6 bases and J 4 bases, leaving 15 bases between the germline ends. The CDR3 bases are TGCAGCGTAACACCCCTGAGGGGCACTGAAGCTTTCTTT. Amino acid sequence: CSVTPLRGTEAFF.

The rearrangement joins TRBV2 to TRBJ2-5; D remains ambiguous. There are 16 residues in the CDR3. Trimming left V 7 bases short and J 0 bases short, with 18 bases between. Germline CDR1 reads SNHLY; CDR2 reads FYNNEI. CDR3 protein: CASTEGFGWHQETQYF. Here the CDR3 DNA reads TGTGCCAGCACCGAAGGGTTCGGGTGGCACCAAGAGACCCAGTACTTC.

This sequence joins TRBV4-1 and TRBJ1-1; 9 nucleotides match TRBD1. Germline-derived CDR1 and CDR2 are MGHRA and YSYEKL. Trimming removed 3 bases from V and 2 bases from J; junction bases left unmatched: 10. This CDR3 is built from 17 residues. In DNA form, the CDR3 reads TGCGCCAGCAGCCAGGCTCTCGGACAGGGGATCAACACTGAAGCTTTCTTT. It translates to CASSQALGQGINTEAFF.

V is TRBV7-6 and J is TRBJ2-5; 8 bases align to TRBD1. V shed 5 bases and J 5 bases; nucleotides not matched to a gene: 13. This CDR3 contains 16 residues. Germline V gives CDR1 SGHVS, CDR2 FNYEAQ. CDR3 sequence: CASSPSGTGHGETQYF. Here the CDR3 DNA reads TGTGCCAGCAGCCCATCCGGGACAGGTCATGGGGAGACCCAGTACTTC.

V gene TRBV20-1 combines with J gene TRBJ1-2, with a weak D call TRBD1 (6 bases). Trimming shortened V by 6 bases and J by 5 bases, and 25 bases separated the two germline ends. Looked up from germline, CDR1 is DFQATT and CDR2 is SNEGSKA (reference sequence). The CDR3 has 16 amino acids. The CDR3 DNA sequence: TGCAGTGCCGTCAACAGTGACAGGCCGGGAGAGTATGGCTACACCTTC. This codes for CSAVNSDRPGEYGYTF.

The V gene is TRBV20-1, the J gene TRBJ2-5; weak D call: TRBD1 (8 bases). Trimming took 4 bases from V and 5 from J, leaving 17 bases between them. CDR3 length: 14 residues. Germline values: CDR1 DFQATT, CDR2 SNEGSKA (reference sequence). As DNA, the CDR3 is TGCAGTGCTAAACAGGGGGGGGTGGTGGAGACCCAGTACTTC. The encoded protein is CSAKQGGVVETQYF.

V is TRBV7-9 and J is TRBJ1-1; no firm D call. CDR3 size: 11 residues. The V gene lost 7 bases and the J gene lost 10 bases, with 13 bases spanning the gap. Germline V lookup: CDR1 SEHNR, CDR2 FQNEAQ (reference sequence). In DNA, the CDR3 is TGTGCCAGCACCCCGGGTGAGGGAGCTTTCTTT. Its translation: CASTPGEGAFF.

The chain couples TRBV20-1 to TRBJ2-7; D is perhaps TRBD1 (5 bases). V gave up 3 bases and J gave up 7 bases, with 10 bases separating them. CDR3 length: 11 residues. Germline V lookup: CDR1 DFQATT, CDR2 SNEGSKA (reference sequence). This CDR3 is CSASWAGEQYF. The CDR3 nucleotides read TGCAGTGCTAGCTGGGCAGGGGAGCAGTACTTC.